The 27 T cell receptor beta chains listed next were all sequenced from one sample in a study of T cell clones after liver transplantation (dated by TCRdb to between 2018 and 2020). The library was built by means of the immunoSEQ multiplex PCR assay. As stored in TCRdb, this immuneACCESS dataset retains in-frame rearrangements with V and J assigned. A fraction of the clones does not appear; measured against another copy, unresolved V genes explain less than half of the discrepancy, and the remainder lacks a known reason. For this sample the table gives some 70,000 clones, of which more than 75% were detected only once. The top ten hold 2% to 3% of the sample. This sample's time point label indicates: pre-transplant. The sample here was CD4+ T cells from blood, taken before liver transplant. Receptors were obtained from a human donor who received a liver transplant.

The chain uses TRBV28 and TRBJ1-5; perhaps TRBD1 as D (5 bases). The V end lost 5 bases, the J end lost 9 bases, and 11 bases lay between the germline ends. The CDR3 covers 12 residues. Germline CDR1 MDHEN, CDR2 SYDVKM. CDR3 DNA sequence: TGTGCCAGCAGTCCACCTCAGGGGCCCCAGCATTTT. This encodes CASSPPQGPQHF. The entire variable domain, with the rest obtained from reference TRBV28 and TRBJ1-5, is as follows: DVKVTQSSRYLVKRTGEKVFLECVQDMDHENMFWYRQDPGLGLRLIYFSYDVKMKEKGDIPEGYSVSREKKERFSLILESASTNQTSMYLCASSPPQGPQHFGDGTRLSIL.

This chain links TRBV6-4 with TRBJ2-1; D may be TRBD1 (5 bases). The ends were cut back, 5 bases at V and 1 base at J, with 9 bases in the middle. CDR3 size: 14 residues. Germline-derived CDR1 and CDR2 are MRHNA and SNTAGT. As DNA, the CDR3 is TGTGCCAGCAGTATAGGGGCGTCCTACAATGAGCAGTTCTTC. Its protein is CASSIGASYNEQFF.

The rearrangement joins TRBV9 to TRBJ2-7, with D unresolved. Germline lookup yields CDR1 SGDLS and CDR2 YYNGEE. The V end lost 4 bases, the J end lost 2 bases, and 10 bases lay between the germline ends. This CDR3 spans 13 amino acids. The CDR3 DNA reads TGTGCCAGCAGCCCCGGCCCTACCTACGAGCAGTACTTC. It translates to CASSPGPTYEQYF.

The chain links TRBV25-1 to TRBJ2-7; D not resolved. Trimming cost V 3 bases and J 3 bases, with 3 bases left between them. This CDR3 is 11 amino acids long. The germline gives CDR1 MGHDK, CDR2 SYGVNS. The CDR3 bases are TGTGCCAGCAGTGATCTCTACGAGCAGTACTTC. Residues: CASSDLYEQYF.

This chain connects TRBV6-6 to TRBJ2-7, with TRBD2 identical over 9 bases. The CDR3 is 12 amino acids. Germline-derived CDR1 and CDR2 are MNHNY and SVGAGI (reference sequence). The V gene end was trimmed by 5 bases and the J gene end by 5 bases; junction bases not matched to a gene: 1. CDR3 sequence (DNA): TGTGCCAGCAGTGGGACTAGCAACGAGCAGTACTTC. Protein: CASSGTSNEQYF.

The CDR3 coding sequence is TGTGCCAGCAGCCATCCGGGACAGGGCTACGAGCAGTACTTC. Its translation: CASSHPGQGYEQYF. V usage is TRBV4-2 and J usage is TRBJ2-7; 9 nucleotides line up with TRBD1. The V gene end was trimmed by 3 bases and the J gene end by 3 bases; junction bases not matched to a gene: 3. The CDR3 is 14 amino acids. CDR1 is LGHNA, CDR2 YNFKEQ, per germline.

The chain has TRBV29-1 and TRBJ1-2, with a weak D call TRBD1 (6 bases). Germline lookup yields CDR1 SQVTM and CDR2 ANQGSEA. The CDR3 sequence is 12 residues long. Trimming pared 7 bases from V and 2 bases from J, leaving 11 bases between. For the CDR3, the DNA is TGCAGCGCCGGGGACAAGAACTATGGCTACACCTTC. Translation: CSAGDKNYGYTF. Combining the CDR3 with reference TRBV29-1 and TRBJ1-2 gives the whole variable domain SAVISQKPSRDICQRGTSLTIQCQVDSQVTMMFWYRQQPGQSLTLIATANQGSEATYESGFVIDKFPISRPNLTFSTLTVSNMSPEDSSIYLCSAGDKNYGYTFGSGTRLTVV.

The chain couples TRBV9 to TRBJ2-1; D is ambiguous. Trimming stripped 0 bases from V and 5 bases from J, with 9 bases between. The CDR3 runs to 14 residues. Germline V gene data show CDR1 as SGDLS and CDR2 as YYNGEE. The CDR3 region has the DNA TGTGCCAGCAGCGTAGTGGCTGGAAACAATGAGCAGTTCTTC. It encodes CASSVVAGNNEQFF.

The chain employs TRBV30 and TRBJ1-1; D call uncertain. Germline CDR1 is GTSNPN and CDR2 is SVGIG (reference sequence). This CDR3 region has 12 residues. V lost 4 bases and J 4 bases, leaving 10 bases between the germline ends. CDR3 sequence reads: CAWMRVGTEAFF. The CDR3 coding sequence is TGTGCCTGGATGAGGGTGGGCACTGAAGCTTTCTTT.

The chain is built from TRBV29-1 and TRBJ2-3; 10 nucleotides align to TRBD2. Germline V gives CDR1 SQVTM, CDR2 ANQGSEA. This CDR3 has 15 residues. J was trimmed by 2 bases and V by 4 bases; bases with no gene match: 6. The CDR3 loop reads CSVGYLAGATDTQYF. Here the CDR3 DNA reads TGCAGCGTTGGATATCTAGCGGGGGCCACAGATACGCAGTATTTT.

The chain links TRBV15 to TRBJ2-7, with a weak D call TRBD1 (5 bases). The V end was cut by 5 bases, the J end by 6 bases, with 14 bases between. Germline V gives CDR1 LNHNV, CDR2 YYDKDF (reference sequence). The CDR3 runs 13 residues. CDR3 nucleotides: TGTGCCACCAGCTTTAGTCAGGGTTCCGAGCAGTACTTC. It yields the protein CATSFSQGSEQYF.

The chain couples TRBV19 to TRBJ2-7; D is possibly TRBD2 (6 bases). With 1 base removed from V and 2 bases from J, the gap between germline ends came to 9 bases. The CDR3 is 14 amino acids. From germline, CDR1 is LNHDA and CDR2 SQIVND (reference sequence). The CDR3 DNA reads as TGTGCCAGTAGTATAGGGCGGGATACCTACGAGCAGTACTTC. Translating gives CASSIGRDTYEQYF. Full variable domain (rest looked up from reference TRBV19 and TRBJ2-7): DGGITQSPKYLFRKEGQNVTLSCEQNLNHDAMYWYRQDPGQGLRLIYYSQIVNDFQKGDIAEGYSVSREKKESFPLTVTSAQKNPTAFYLCASSIGRDTYEQYFGPGTRLTVT.

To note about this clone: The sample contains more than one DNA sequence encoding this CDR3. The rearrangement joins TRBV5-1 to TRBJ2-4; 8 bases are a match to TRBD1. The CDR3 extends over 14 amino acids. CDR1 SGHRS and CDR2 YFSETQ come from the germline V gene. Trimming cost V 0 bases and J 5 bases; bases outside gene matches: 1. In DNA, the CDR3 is TGCGCCAGCAGCTTGGCAGGGGGCGAAAACATTCAGTACTTC. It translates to CASSLAGGENIQYF.

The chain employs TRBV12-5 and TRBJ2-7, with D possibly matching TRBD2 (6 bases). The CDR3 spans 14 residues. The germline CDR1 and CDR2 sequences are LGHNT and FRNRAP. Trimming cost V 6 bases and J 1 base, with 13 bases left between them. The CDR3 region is CASGRVGGSYEQYF. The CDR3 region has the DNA TGTGCTAGTGGAAGAGTCGGGGGTTCCTACGAGCAGTACTTC.

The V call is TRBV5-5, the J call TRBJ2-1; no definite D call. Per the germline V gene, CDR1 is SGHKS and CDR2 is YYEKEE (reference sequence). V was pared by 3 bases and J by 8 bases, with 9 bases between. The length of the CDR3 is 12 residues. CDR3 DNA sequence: TGTGCCAGCAGCTGGGGATTCGATGAGCAGTTCTTC. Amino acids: CASSWGFDEQFF.

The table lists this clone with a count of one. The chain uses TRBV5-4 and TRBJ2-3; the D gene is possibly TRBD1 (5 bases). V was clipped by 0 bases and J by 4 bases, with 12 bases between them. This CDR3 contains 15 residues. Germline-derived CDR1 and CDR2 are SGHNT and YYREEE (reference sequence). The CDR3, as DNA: TGTGCCAGCAGCTTGGGTCAGGGTGTTGCAGATACGCAGTATTTT. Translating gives CASSLGQGVADTQYF. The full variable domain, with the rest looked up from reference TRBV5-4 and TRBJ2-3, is ETGVTQSPTHLIKTRGQQVTLRCSSQSGHNTVSWYQQALGQGPQFIFQYYREEENGRGNFPPRFSGLQFPNYSSELNVNALELDDSALYLCASSLGQGVADTQYFGPGTRLTVL.

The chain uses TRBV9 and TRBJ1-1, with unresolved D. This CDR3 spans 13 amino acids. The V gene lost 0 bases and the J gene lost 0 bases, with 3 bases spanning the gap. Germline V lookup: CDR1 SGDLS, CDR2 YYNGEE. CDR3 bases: TGTGCCAGCAGCGTAGCCTTGAACACTGAAGCTTTCTTT. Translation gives CASSVALNTEAFF.

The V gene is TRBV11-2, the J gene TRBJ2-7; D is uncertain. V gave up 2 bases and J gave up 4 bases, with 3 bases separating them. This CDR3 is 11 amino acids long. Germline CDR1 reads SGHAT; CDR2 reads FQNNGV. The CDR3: CASSLLYEQYF. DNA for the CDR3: TGTGCCAGCAGCTTACTTTACGAGCAGTACTTC.

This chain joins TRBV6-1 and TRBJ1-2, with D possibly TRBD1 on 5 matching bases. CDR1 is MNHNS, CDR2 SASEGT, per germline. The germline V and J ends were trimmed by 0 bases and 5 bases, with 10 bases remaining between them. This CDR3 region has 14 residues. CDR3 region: CASSEAGGKYGYTF. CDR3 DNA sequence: TGTGCCAGCAGTGAAGCCGGGGGGAAATATGGCTACACCTTC.

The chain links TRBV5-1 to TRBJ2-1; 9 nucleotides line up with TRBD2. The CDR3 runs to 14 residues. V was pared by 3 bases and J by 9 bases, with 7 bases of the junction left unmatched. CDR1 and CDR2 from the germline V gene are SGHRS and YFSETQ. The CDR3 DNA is TGCGCCAGCAGCTGGATAGCGGGAGACGGTGAGCAGTTCTTC. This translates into CASSWIAGDGEQFF.

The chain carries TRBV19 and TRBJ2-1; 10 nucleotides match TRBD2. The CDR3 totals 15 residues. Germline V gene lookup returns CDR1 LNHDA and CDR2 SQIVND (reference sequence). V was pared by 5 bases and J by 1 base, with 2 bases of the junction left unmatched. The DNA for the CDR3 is TGTGCCAGTAGTGAGACTAGCGGGTCCTACAATGAGCAGTTCTTC. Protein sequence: CASSETSGSYNEQFF.

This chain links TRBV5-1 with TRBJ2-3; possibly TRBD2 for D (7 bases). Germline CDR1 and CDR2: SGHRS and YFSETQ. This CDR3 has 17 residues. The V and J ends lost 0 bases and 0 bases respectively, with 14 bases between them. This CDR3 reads CASSLVSGEGSTDTQYF. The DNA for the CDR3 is TGCGCCAGCAGCTTGGTATCAGGGGAGGGAAGCACAGATACGCAGTATTTT.

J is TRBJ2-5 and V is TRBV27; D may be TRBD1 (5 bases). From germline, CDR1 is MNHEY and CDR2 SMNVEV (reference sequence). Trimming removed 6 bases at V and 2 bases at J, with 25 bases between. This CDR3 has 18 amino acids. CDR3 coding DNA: TGTGCCAGCAGCCTGGACCCCCCTACAAGGGGCTGGCAAGAGACCCAGTACTTC. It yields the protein CASSLDPPTRGWQETQYF.

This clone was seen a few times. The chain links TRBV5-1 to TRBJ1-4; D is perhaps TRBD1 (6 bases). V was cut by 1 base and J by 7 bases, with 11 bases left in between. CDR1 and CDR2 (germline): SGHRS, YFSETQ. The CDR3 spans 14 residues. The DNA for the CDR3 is TGCGCCAGCAGCTTGCAGGGGTTCGGTGAAAAACTGTTTTTT. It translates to CASSLQGFGEKLFF.

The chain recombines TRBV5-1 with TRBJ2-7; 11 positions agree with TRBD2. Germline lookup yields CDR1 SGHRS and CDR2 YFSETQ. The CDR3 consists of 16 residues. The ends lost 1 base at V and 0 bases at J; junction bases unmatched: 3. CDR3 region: CASSLPLAGGSYEQYF. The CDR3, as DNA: TGCGCCAGCAGCTTGCCCCTAGCGGGAGGCTCCTACGAGCAGTACTTC. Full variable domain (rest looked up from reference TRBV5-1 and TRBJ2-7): KAGVTQTPRYLIKTRGQQVTLSCSPISGHRSVSWYQQTPGQGLQFLFEYFSETQRNKGNFPGRFSGRQFSNSRSEMNVSTLELGDSALYLCASSLPLAGGSYEQYFGPGTRLTVT.

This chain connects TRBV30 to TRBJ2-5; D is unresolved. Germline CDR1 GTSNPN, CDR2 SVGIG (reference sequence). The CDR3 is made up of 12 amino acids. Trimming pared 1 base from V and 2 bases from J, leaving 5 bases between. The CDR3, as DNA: TGTGCCTGGAGTGGAGGACAAGAGACCCAGTACTTC. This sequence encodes CAWSGGQETQYF.

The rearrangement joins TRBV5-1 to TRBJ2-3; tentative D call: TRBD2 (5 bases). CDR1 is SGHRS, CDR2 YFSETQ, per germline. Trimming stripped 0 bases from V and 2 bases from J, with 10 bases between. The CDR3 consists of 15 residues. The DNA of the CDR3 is TGCGCCAGCAGCTTGGGAGGGCTTCCCACAGATACGCAGTATTTT. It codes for CASSLGGLPTDTQYF.